This TCR beta chain was identified during a study of blood T cell repertoires in COVID-19. Clones were sequenced by immunoSEQ multiplex PCR, and TCRdb holds only the in-frame ones, with some missing. The table has about 20,000 clones, around 89% seen once. This clone was seen a few times. This CDR3 has 13 amino acids. Germline V gene lookup returns CDR1 SQVTM and CDR2 ANQGSEA. V was trimmed by 2 bases and J by 7 bases, leaving 14 bases between them. The J gene is TRBJ1-2, the V gene TRBV29-1; D ambiguous. What was sequenced was PBMCs or T cells enriched from blood (not recorded which). The clonotype was recovered from a woman aged 25 to 39 who had recovered from COVID-19. Here the CDR3 DNA reads TGCAGCGTTGAACTTGGGCAGGTTCCTGGCTACACCTTC. Translation: CSVELGQVPGYTF.